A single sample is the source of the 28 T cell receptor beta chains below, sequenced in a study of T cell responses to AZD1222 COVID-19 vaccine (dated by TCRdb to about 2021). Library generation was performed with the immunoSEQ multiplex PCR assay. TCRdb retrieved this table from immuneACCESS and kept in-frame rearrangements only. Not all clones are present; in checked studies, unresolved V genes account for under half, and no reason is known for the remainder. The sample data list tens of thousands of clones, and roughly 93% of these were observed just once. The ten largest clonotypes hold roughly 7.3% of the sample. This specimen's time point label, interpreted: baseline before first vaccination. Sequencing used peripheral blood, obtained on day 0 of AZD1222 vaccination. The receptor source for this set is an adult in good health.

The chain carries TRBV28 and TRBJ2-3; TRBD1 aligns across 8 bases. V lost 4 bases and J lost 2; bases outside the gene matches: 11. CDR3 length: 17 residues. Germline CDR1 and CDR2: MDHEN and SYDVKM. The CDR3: CASSSSGTGVSTDTQYF. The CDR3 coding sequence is TGTGCCAGCAGTTCCTCCGGGACAGGTGTTTCCACAGATACGCAGTATTTT. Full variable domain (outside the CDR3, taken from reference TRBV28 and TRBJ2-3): DVKVTQSSRYLVKRTGEKVFLECVQDMDHENMFWYRQDPGLGLRLIYFSYDVKMKEKGDIPEGYSVSREKKERFSLILESASTNQTSMYLCASSSSGTGVSTDTQYFGPGTRLTVL.

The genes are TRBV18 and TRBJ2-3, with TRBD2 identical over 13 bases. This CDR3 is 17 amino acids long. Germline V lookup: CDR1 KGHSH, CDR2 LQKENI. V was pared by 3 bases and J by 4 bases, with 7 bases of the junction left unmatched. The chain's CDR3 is CASSPGTSGIVADTQYF. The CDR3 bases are TGTGCCAGCTCACCCGGGACTAGCGGGATTGTTGCAGATACGCAGTATTTT.

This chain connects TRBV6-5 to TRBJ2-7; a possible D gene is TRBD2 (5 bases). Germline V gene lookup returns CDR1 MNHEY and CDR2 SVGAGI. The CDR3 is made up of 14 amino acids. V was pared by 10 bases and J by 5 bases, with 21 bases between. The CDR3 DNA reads TGTGCCACCTCACGGACTGGGCGTTCCAACGAGCAGTACTTC. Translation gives CATSRTGRSNEQYF.

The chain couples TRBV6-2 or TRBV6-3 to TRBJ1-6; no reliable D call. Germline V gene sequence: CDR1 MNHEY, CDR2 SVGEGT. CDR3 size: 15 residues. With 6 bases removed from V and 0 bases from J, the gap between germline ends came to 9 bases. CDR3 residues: CASSLRSSYNSPLHF. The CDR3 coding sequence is TGTGCCAGCAGCCTCAGGAGCTCCTATAATTCACCCCTCCACTTT.

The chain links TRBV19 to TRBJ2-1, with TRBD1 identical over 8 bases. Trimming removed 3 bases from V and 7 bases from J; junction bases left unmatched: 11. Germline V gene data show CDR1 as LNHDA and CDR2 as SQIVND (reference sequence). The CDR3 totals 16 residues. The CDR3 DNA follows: TGTGCCAGTAGTATCGGGGACAGGTCAATCATAAATGAGCAGTTCTTC. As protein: CASSIGDRSIINEQFF.

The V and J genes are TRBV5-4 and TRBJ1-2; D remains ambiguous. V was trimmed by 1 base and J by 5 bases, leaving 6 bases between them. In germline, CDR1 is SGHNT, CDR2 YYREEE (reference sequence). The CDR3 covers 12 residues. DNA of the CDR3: TGTGCCAGCAGCTTGCGGGGTTATGGCTACACCTTC. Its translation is CASSLRGYGYTF. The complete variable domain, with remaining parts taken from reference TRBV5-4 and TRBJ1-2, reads ETGVTQSPTHLIKTRGQQVTLRCSSQSGHNTVSWYQQALGQGPQFIFQYYREEENGRGNFPPRFSGLQFPNYSSELNVNALELDDSALYLCASSLRGYGYTFGSGTRLTVV.

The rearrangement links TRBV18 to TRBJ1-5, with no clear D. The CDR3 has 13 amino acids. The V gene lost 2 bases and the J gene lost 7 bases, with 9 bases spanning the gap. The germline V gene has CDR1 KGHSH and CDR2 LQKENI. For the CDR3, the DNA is TGTGCCAGCTCACCAGCGGGAGGGCAGCCCCAGCATTTT. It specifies CASSPAGGQPQHF.

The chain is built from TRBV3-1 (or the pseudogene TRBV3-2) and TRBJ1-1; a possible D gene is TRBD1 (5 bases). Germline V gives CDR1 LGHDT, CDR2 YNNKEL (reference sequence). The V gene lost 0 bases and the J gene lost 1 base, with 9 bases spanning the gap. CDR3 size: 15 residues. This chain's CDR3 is CASSQDPGGNTEAFF. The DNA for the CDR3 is TGTGCCAGCAGCCAAGATCCGGGGGGGAACACTGAAGCTTTCTTT.

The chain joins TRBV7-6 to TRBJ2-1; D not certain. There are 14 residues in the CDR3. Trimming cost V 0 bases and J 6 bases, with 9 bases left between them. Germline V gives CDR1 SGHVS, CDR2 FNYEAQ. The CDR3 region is CASSLAALSNEQFF. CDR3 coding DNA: TGTGCCAGCAGCTTAGCGGCCCTATCCAATGAGCAGTTCTTC.

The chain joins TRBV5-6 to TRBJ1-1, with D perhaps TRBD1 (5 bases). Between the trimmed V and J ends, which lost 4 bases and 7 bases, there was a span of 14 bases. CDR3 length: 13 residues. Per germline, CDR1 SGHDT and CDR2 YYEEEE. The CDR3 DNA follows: TGTGCCAGCAGCCACCAGACAGAAGATGAAGCTTTCTTT. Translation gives CASSHQTEDEAFF.

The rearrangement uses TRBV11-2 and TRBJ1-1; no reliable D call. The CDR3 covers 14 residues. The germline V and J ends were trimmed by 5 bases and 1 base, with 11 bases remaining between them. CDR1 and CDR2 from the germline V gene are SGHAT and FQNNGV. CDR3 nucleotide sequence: TGTGCCAGCAGCCTCACGCGCAAGAACACTGAAGCTTTCTTT. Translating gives CASSLTRKNTEAFF.

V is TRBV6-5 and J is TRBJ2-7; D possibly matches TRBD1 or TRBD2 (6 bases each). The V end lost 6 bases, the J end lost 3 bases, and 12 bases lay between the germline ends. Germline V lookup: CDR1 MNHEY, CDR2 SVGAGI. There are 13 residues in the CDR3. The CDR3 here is CASSQGGLYEQYF. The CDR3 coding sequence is TGTGCCAGCAGCCAAGGGGGGCTCTACGAGCAGTACTTC.

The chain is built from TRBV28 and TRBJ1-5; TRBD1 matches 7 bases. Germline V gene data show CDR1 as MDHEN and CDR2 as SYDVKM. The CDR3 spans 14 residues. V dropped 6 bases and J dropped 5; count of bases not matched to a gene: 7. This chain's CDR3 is CASSQDRVDQPQHF. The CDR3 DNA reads TGTGCCAGCAGCCAAGACAGGGTCGATCAGCCCCAGCATTTT.

The CDR3 DNA follows: TGTGCCAGTAGTATCCTCAAGGGCGGAACGGATGGCTACACCTTC. Protein: CASSILKGGTDGYTF. The chain is built from TRBV19 and TRBJ1-2, with D uncertain. In germline, CDR1 is LNHDA, CDR2 SQIVND (reference sequence). The CDR3 is made up of 15 amino acids. V lost 3 bases, J lost 6 bases, and 17 bases lay in between.

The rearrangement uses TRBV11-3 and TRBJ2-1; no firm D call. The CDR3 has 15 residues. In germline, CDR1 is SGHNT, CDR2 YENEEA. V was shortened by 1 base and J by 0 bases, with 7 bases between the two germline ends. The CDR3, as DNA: TGTGCCAGCAGCTTAGCTCTGAGCTCCTACAATGAGCAGTTCTTC. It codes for CASSLALSSYNEQFF. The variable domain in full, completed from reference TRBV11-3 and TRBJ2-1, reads EAGVVQSPRYKIIEKKQPVAFWCNPISGHNTLYWYLQNLGQGPELLIRYENEEAVDDSQLPKDRFSAERLKGVDSTLKIQPAELGDSAVYLCASSLALSSYNEQFFGPGTRLTVL.

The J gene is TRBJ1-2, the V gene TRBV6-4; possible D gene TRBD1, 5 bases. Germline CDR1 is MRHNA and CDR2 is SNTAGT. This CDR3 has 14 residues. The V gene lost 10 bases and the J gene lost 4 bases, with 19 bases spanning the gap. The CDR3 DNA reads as TGTGCCACCCCCCTGTCCCCCGGGACCTATGGCTACACCTTC. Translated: CATPLSPGTYGYTF.

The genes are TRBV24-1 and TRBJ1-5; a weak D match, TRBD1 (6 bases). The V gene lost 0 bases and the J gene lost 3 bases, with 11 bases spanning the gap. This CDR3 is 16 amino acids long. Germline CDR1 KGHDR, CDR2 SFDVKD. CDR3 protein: CATSDLVQGPNQPQHF. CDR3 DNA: TGTGCCACCAGTGATTTGGTACAGGGCCCCAATCAGCCCCAGCATTTT.

This chain's CDR3 is CASSLTRDSQETQYF. CDR3 coding DNA: TGTGCCAGCAGCTTAACCCGGGACTCGCAAGAGACCCAGTACTTC. V and J are TRBV7-2 and TRBJ2-5, with D possibly matching TRBD2 (6 bases). The V and J ends lost 2 bases and 2 bases respectively, with 12 bases between them. Germline values: CDR1 SGHTA, CDR2 FQGNSA. The CDR3 is made up of 15 amino acids.

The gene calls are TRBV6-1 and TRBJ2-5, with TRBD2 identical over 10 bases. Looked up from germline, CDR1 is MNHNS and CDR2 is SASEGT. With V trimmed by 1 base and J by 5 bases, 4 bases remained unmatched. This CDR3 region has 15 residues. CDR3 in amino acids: CASSEVVAGGETQYF. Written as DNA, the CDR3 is TGTGCCAGCAGTGAAGTGGTAGCGGGAGGCGAGACCCAGTACTTC.

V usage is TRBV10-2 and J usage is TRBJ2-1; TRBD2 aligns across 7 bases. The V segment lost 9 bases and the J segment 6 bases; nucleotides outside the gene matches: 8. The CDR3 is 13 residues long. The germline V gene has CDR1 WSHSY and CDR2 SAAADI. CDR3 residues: CASGSGAANEQFF. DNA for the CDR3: TGCGCCAGTGGCAGCGGGGCGGCCAATGAGCAGTTCTTC.

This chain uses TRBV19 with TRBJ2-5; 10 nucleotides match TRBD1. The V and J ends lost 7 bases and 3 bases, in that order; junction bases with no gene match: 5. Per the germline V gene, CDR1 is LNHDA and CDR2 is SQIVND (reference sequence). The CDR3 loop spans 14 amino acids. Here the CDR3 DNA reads TGTGCCAGTACCGGGACAGGGGTGAAAGAGACCCAGTACTTC. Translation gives CASTGTGVKETQYF.

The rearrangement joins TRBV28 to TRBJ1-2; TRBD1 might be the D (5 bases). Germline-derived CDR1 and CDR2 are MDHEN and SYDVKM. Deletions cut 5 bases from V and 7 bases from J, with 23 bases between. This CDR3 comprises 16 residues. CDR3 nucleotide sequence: TGTGCCAGCAGTCCCCGGGGCGTCAATCCACATCTTGGCTACACCTTC. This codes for CASSPRGVNPHLGYTF.

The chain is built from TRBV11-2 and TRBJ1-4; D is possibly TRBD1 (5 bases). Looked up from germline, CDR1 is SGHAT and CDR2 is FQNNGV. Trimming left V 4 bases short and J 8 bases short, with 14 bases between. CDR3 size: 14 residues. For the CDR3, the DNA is TGTGCCAGCAGCTCCGGGACCGGCAGAGAAAAACTGTTTTTT. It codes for CASSSGTGREKLFF.

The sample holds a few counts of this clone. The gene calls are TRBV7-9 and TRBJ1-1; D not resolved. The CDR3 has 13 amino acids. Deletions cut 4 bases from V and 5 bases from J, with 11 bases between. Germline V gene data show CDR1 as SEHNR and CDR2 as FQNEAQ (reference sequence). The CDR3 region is CASSWESGTEAFF. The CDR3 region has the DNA TGTGCCAGCAGCTGGGAATCGGGGACTGAAGCTTTCTTT.

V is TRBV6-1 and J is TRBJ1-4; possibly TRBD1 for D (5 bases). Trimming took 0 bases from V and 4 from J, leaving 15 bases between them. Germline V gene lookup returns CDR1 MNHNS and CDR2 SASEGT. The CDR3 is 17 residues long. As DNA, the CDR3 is TGTGCCAGCAGTGAAGCAGGAGGGGTTGGCCTTAATGAAAAACTGTTTTTT. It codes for CASSEAGGVGLNEKLFF.

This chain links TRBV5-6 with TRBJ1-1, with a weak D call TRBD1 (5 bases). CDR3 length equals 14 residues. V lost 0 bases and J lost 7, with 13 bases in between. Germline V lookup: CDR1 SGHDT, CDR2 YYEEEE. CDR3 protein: CASSLEGRFGEAFF. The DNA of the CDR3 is TGTGCCAGCAGCTTGGAGGGGCGCTTTGGTGAAGCTTTCTTT. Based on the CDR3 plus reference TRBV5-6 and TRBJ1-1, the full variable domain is DAGVTQSPTHLIKTRGQQVTLRCSPKSGHDTVSWYQQALGQGPQFIFQYYEEEERQRGNFPDRFSGHQFPNYSSELNVNALLLGDSALYLCASSLEGRFGEAFFGQGTRLTVV.

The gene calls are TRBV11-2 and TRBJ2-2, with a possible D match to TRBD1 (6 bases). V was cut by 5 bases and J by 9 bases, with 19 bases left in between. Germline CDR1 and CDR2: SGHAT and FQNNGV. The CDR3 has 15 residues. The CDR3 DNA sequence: TGTGCCAGCAGCCAAATGGGGGCCGGTTTTAGGGAGCTGTTTTTT. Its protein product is CASSQMGAGFRELFF.

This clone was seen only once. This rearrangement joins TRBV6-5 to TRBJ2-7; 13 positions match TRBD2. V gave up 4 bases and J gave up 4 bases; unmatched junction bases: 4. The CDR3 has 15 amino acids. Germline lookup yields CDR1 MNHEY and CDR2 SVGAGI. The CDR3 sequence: CASSSTSGGSYEQYF. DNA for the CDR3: TGTGCCAGCAGTTCGACTAGCGGGGGGTCGTACGAGCAGTACTTC.